This T cell receptor beta chain was recovered during a study of PD-L1 blockade in urothelial cancer. For the study at large: About nine tenths of the roughly 29 patients were men who had bladder-origin urothelial cancer.

As to time point: pretreatment peripheral blood. Germline values: CDR1 SGHNT, CDR2 YYREEE (reference sequence). The CDR3 extends over 18 amino acids. Losses at the gene ends were 4 bases for V and 2 bases for J; bases not matched to a gene: 12. Some clones are missing from TCRdb's copy, which holds only in-frame ones; the method was immunoSEQ multiplex PCR. The sample includes 56,000 or so clones, over 75% of them seen just once. The rearrangement uses TRBV5-4 and TRBJ2-3; 11 positions match TRBD2. This receptor was obtained from a man aged 70 or older with urothelial cancer. Material: PBMCs, obtained around atezolizumab (anti-PD-L1) treatment. CDR3: CASSQTPGLAEDTDTQYF. In DNA form, the CDR3 reads TGTGCCAGCAGCCAAACCCCGGGACTAGCGGAAGACACAGATACGCAGTATTTT.